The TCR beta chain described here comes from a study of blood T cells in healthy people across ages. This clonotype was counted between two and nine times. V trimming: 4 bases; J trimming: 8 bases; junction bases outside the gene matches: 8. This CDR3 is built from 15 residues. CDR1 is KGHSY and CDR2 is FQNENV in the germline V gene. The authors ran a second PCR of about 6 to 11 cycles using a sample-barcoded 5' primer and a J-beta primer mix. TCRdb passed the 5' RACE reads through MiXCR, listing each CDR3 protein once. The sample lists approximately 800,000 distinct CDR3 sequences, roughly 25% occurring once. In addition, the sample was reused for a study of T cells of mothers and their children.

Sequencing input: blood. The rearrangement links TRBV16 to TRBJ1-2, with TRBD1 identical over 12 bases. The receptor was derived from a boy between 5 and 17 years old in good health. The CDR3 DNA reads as TGTGCCAGCAGCCCCCCCGGGACAGGGGGCTACGGCTACACCTTC. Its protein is CASSPPGTGGYGYTF.